The rows below give T cell receptor beta chains drawn from one sample of a study of cytomegalovirus exposure and HLA in healthy donors. Some clones are missing from TCRdb's copy, which holds only in-frame ones; the method was immunoSEQ multiplex PCR. This table has approximately 150,000 clones, 77% appearing once. Specimen: PBMCs. These receptors were collected from a woman in her twenties or thirties in good health and CMV-seropositive. CDR3s leave out the opening cysteine and the closing phenylalanine or tryptophan. Fields, in order: V gene, J gene, CDR3 protein.

TRBV5-6	TRBJ2-7	ASSPGQPSSYEQY
TRBV13	TRBJ2-5	ASSPRRASGRASETQY
TRBV7-9	TRBJ1-1	ASSLLTEAF
TRBV5-4	TRBJ2-3	ASSRGLADTDTQY
TRBV4-3	TRBJ2-3	ASSQGVAGGPLTDTQY
TRBV6-5	TRBJ2-7	ASRDRGVYEQY
TRBV2	TRBJ1-5	ASRAGTGGNQPQH
TRBV30	TRBJ2-7	AWSAIGLAGVYEQY
TRBV7-7	TRBJ2-7	ASSPGQDREQY
TRBV29-1	TRBJ2-5	SAILHGRETQY
TRBV6-5	TRBJ2-2	ASSFPQGSAGELF
TRBV18	TRBJ1-1	ASSPNQGSNTEAF
TRBV5-1	TRBJ2-4	ASSSTAGQGTVY
TRBV4-3	TRBJ2-7	ASSQDLSGSFEQY
TRBV5-4	TRBJ2-1	ASSFGDTSNEQF
TRBV29-1	TRBJ2-3	SVEVLGLAVTDTQY
TRBV7-8	TRBJ2-3	ASSSSSAPSDTQY
TRBV4-3	TRBJ2-7	ASSQDVDRYEQY
TRBV9	TRBJ1-5	ASSVGQGAFQPQH
TRBV27	TRBJ2-3	ASSLRAGPDKRPY
TRBV5-6	TRBJ2-5	ASSLQGLETQY
TRBV19	TRBJ1-1	ASGRTGNTEAF
TRBV7-8	TRBJ1-4	ASSQTGLNEKLF
TRBV7-6	TRBJ2-5	ASRLGGGPRETQY
TRBV27	TRBJ2-7	ASSPGTGRGSYEQY
TRBV27	TRBJ2-2	ASSELADLLTGELF
TRBV7-9	TRBJ2-1	ASSPPQGQRYNEQF
TRBV5-6	TRBJ2-7	ASSLAMGGVSYEQY
TRBV6-4	TRBJ1-4	ASRALPNEKLF
TRBV19	TRBJ2-7	ASSMNIAGLMNYEQY
TRBV7-7	TRBJ2-5	ASSLDRTGGSETQY
TRBV6-1	TRBJ2-2	ASSEAGNTGELF
TRBV27	TRBJ2-3	ASSSPDSLKY
TRBV4-1	TRBJ1-1	ASSQRTLPTEAF
TRBV27	TRBJ2-2	ASSQDRGWTGELF
TRBV28	TRBJ1-5	ASSPLDSSNQPQH
TRBV30	TRBJ1-6	AWSKPRTGYGSPLH
TRBV25-1	TRBJ2-7	ASSEFTGSGEQY
TRBV4-1	TRBJ1-3	ASSQDRRGQGAGKRNTIY
TRBV5-1	TRBJ2-1	ASSLQGQGPVSYNEQF
TRBV2	TRBJ1-2	ASTRGGTYGYT
TRBV28	TRBJ2-3	ASSSLTTPLYSTDTQY
TRBV5-1	TRBJ2-7	ASSLGAPSYEQY
TRBV6-5	TRBJ1-1	ASRRGTEAF
TRBV6-1	TRBJ1-1	ASSELRLTGHTEAF